Shown below are 30 T cell receptor beta chains from a single sample sequenced in a study of CD8 T cells in ankylosing spondylitis. The antigens for these receptors are not known. One entry per CDR3 protein results from TCRdb running MiXCR on the 5' RACE reads. The table has around 770,000 distinct CDR3 sequences, about 10% seen once. Findings and limits, study-wide: The study identified a TCR beta motif of roughly eight highly homologous variants that appeared characteristic of ankylosing spondylitis blood.

Sequenced: blood, either unsorted or a sorted T cell fraction (not recorded which). The receptors stem from a male donor with ankylosing spondylitis.

The chain has TRBV20-1 and TRBJ2-5; D uncertain. CDR1 is DFQATT and CDR2 is SNEGSKA in the germline V gene (reference sequence). The CDR3 consists of 12 residues. Between the trimmed V and J ends, which lost 7 bases and 7 bases, there was a span of 16 bases. CDR3 DNA: TGCAGTGTCTACGTCACCCTAGGGACCCAGTACTTC. Translation: CSVYVTLGTQYF.

This clonotype was recorded a few times. The chain recombines TRBV5-6 with TRBJ2-6, with D perhaps given as TRBD1 or TRBD2 (6 bases each). CDR3 size: 17 residues. Trimming shortened V by 0 bases and J by 4 bases, and 14 bases separated the two germline ends. CDR1 is SGHDT and CDR2 is YYEEEE in the germline V gene. CDR3: CASSLEGGLTGANVLTF. CDR3 sequence (DNA): TGTGCCAGCAGCTTGGAGGGGGGCCTGACCGGGGCCAACGTCCTGACTTTC. The variable domain in full, completed from reference TRBV5-6 and TRBJ2-6, reads DAGVTQSPTHLIKTRGQQVTLRCSPKSGHDTVSWYQQALGQGPQFIFQYYEEEERQRGNFPDRFSGHQFPNYSSELNVNALLLGDSALYLCASSLEGGLTGANVLTFGAGSRLTVL.

The rearrangement joins TRBV5-6 to TRBJ2-1; tentatively, D is TRBD1 (5 bases). In germline, CDR1 is SGHDT, CDR2 YYEEEE. Trimming took 1 base from V and 6 from J, leaving 14 bases between them. The CDR3 is 15 amino acids. The chain's CDR3 is CASSLRPSQGNEQFF. In DNA, the CDR3 is TGTGCCAGCAGCTTGAGGCCTAGTCAGGGCAATGAGCAGTTCTTC.

The sample holds a few counts of this clonotype. This chain links TRBV20-1 with TRBJ2-7; tentatively, D is TRBD2 (5 bases). Trimming shortened V by 3 bases and J by 5 bases, and 11 bases separated the two germline ends. Germline lookup yields CDR1 DFQATT and CDR2 SNEGSKA (reference sequence). The CDR3 spans 12 residues. In DNA, the CDR3 is TGCAGTGCTAGGGAGGTTTGGGACGAGCAGTACTTC. Translation gives CSAREVWDEQYF.

This clonotype was recorded many times. The rearrangement links TRBV12-3 or TRBV12-4 to TRBJ1-1; D unresolved. Trimming removed 10 bases from V and 0 bases from J, with 12 bases in between. CDR3 size: 13 residues. The CDR3 bases are TGTGCCACCACGGGAGGCATGAACACTGAAGCTTTCTTT. Amino acids: CATTGGMNTEAFF.

This clonotype showed up many times. The chain carries TRBV29-1 and TRBJ2-5; D possibly corresponds to TRBD2 (5 bases). This CDR3 has 12 amino acids. V was clipped by 4 bases and J by 2 bases, with 8 bases between them. Per the germline V gene, CDR1 is SQVTM and CDR2 is ANQGSEA. The CDR3 reads CSVVGRQETQYF. DNA of the CDR3: TGCAGCGTTGTAGGGAGACAAGAGACCCAGTACTTC.

V and J are TRBV20-1 and TRBJ1-3, with D hard to call. Germline CDR1 reads DFQATT; CDR2 reads SNEGSKA (reference sequence). With 6 bases removed from V and 2 bases from J, the gap between germline ends came to 5 bases. This CDR3 region has 11 residues. Here the CDR3 reads CSAEAGNTIYF. In DNA, the CDR3 is TGCAGTGCAGAGGCTGGAAACACCATATATTTT.

This clonotype was counted at least ten times. This chain joins TRBV28 and TRBJ2-3, with D possibly being TRBD1 (6 bases). Trimming shortened V by 2 bases and J by 6 bases, and 12 bases separated the two germline ends. Per the germline V gene, CDR1 is MDHEN and CDR2 is SYDVKM. The CDR3 has 14 residues. The CDR3 region is CASSLTRGPDTQYF. For the CDR3, the DNA is TGTGCCAGCAGTTTAACCAGGGGCCCGGATACGCAGTATTTT.

This clonotype was recorded many times. The gene calls are TRBV4-3 and TRBJ2-7; TRBD1 aligns across 7 bases. The junction had 5 bases not matched to a gene; V was cut back by 0 bases and J by 9 bases. Germline-derived CDR1 and CDR2 are LGHNA and YSLEER. This CDR3 is 13 amino acids long. CDR3 in amino acids: CASSQDLTGRQYF. The CDR3, as DNA: TGCGCCAGCAGCCAAGATTTGACAGGGCGGCAGTACTTC.

The V and J genes are TRBV10-3 and TRBJ2-7, with D perhaps matching TRBD1 (6 bases). V was cut by 6 bases and J by 2 bases, with 14 bases left in between. Germline V lookup: CDR1 ENHRY, CDR2 SYGVKD. The CDR3 has 14 amino acids. CDR3 in DNA: TGTGCCATCAGAGGCCGGGACAATGCCTACGAGCAGTACTTC. Translation gives CAIRGRDNAYEQYF.

V gene TRBV28 combines with J gene TRBJ2-7, with D perhaps assigned TRBD1 or TRBD2 (5 bases each). V lost 3 bases, J lost 4 bases, and 13 bases lay in between. The germline V gene encodes CDR1 MDHEN and CDR2 SYDVKM. The CDR3 is 14 residues long. Here the CDR3 reads CASSLRLGVYEQYF. For the CDR3, the DNA is TGTGCCAGCAGTTTGAGGTTGGGGGTTTACGAGCAGTACTTC.

This clonotype was seen a handful of times. V gene TRBV5-4 combines with J gene TRBJ2-3; D not certain. Trimming pared 2 bases from V and 2 bases from J, leaving 12 bases between. The germline V gene has CDR1 SGHNT and CDR2 YYREEE (reference sequence). The CDR3 has 15 amino acids. The CDR3 here is CASSFFDMITDTQYF. The DNA of the CDR3 is TGTGCCAGCAGCTTCTTCGATATGATCACAGATACGCAGTATTTT.

This chain joins TRBV6-5 and TRBJ1-2; D unclear. In germline, CDR1 is MNHEY, CDR2 SVGAGI. V was clipped by 0 bases and J by 7 bases, with 9 bases between them. CDR3 length equals 13 residues. For the CDR3, the DNA is TGTGCCAGCAGTTACTCCCCCTTTGGTGGCTACACCTTC. It is translated as CASSYSPFGGYTF.

The J gene is TRBJ2-2, the V gene TRBV20-1; D ambiguous. V gave up 6 bases and J gave up 6 bases, with 11 bases separating them. The CDR3 length is 12 residues. From germline, CDR1 is DFQATT and CDR2 SNEGSKA (reference sequence). The CDR3, as DNA: TGCAGTGCACTTCCCGGGCCCGGGGAGCTGTTTTTT. Translation: CSALPGPGELFF.

This clonotype came up many times. The gene calls are TRBV20-1 and TRBJ1-2; D unresolved. The V gene lost 6 bases and the J gene lost 2 bases, with 13 bases spanning the gap. Germline lookup yields CDR1 DFQATT and CDR2 SNEGSKA (reference sequence). This CDR3 spans 13 amino acids. DNA for the CDR3: TGCAGTGCCACTGCGATAGGAAACTATGGCTACACCTTC. This translates into CSATAIGNYGYTF.

This chain connects TRBV20-1 to TRBJ2-1; D may match TRBD1 or TRBD2 (5 bases each). V lost 0 bases and J lost 8, with 20 bases in between. CDR3 length equals 16 residues. Germline V lookup: CDR1 DFQATT, CDR2 SNEGSKA (reference sequence). The CDR3 DNA reads TGCAGTGCTAGAGATATTAGTGGTCGCCGAGGGGATGAGCAGTTCTTC. This translates into CSARDISGRRGDEQFF.

This clonotype was counted only a few times. V is TRBV5-1 and J is TRBJ2-3; 8 positions agree with TRBD1. The CDR3 extends over 14 amino acids. Germline V gene lookup returns CDR1 SGHRS and CDR2 YFSETQ. The trim removed 8 bases at V and 6 bases at J, leaving 11 bases unmatched. The CDR3 is CASGRTGMEDTQYF. CDR3 in DNA: TGCGCCAGTGGAAGGACAGGGATGGAGGATACGCAGTATTTT.

The table lists this clonotype with a few counts. The V gene is TRBV10-3, the J gene TRBJ1-3; 9 nucleotides line up with TRBD1. The V segment lost 10 bases and the J segment 2 bases; nucleotides outside the gene matches: 3. The length of the CDR3 is 13 residues. Germline CDR1 is ENHRY and CDR2 is SYGVKD. Here the CDR3 reads CANRGLTGNTIYF. The CDR3 DNA follows: TGTGCCAACAGGGGGCTTACTGGAAACACCATATATTTT.

The chain has TRBV20-1 and TRBJ2-7, with 9 bases aligning to TRBD2. V dropped 2 bases and J dropped 3; count of bases not matched to a gene: 5. CDR1 and CDR2 from the germline V gene are DFQATT and SNEGSKA (reference sequence). CDR3 length: 14 amino acids. The CDR3 here is CSARRLAELYEQYF. As DNA, the CDR3 is TGCAGTGCTAGAAGACTAGCGGAACTCTACGAGCAGTACTTC.

This clonotype was seen a few times. V is TRBV5-1 and J is TRBJ1-2; 8 bases fit TRBD1. Germline lookup yields CDR1 SGHRS and CDR2 YFSETQ. J was trimmed by 3 bases and V by 4 bases; bases with no gene match: 11. This CDR3 comprises 16 residues. CDR3 loop: CASSTTPGGWDYGYTF. The CDR3, as DNA: TGCGCCAGCAGCACAACTCCAGGGGGCTGGGACTATGGCTACACCTTC.

This clonotype was detected once. V gene TRBV4-3 combines with J gene TRBJ2-3; D is tentatively TRBD1 or TRBD2 (5 bases each). V lost 1 base and J lost 3, with 14 bases in between. The germline CDR1 and CDR2 sequences are LGHNA and YSLEER. CDR3 size: 16 residues. CDR3 DNA sequence: TGCGCCAGCAGCCAAGCGTCGGTTGGGGGAACAGATACGCAGTATTTT. It encodes CASSQASVGGTDTQYF.

V usage is TRBV3-1 and J usage is TRBJ1-2; D perhaps matches TRBD1 (5 bases). Germline CDR1 reads LGHDT; CDR2 reads YNNKEL (reference sequence). CDR3 length equals 15 residues. The V and J ends lost 1 base and 4 bases respectively, with 13 bases between them. CDR3 amino acids: CASSQGIRTPYGYTF. CDR3 DNA: TGTGCCAGCAGCCAAGGAATCAGGACACCCTATGGCTACACCTTC.

CDR3 in DNA: TGTGCCAGCAGTTTAAACCCCACCCGGGGTGGGGGGGCGGGCGAGCAGTACTTC. The encoded protein is CASSLNPTRGGGAGEQYF. The chain employs TRBV27 and TRBJ2-7; TRBD2 might be the D (7 bases). Per germline, CDR1 MNHEY and CDR2 SMNVEV (reference sequence). V lost 2 bases and J 6 bases, leaving 26 bases between the germline ends. This CDR3 is built from 18 residues.

The chain has TRBV7-2 and TRBJ2-1; 7 nucleotides line up with TRBD2. Looked up from germline, CDR1 is SGHTA and CDR2 is FQGNSA. CDR3 length: 15 amino acids. V shed 5 bases, J shed 4 bases, and the junction held 8 bases outside the gene matches. The CDR3 coding sequence is TGTGCCAGCAGCCCCCGGGTTAGCGGGTACAATGAGCAGTTCTTC. Translating gives CASSPRVSGYNEQFF.

J is TRBJ1-2 and V is TRBV5-1; maybe TRBD1 (5 bases). The CDR3 is 13 amino acids. The germline V gene encodes CDR1 SGHRS and CDR2 YFSETQ. The V end was cut by 3 bases, the J end by 1 base, with 7 bases between. The CDR3 loop is CASSWTRNYGYTF. CDR3 sequence (DNA): TGCGCCAGCAGCTGGACACGTAACTATGGCTACACCTTC.

The chain carries TRBV27 and TRBJ2-7, with 7 bases aligning to TRBD1. The CDR3 sequence is 15 residues long. CDR1 and CDR2 (germline): MNHEY, SMNVEV (reference sequence). V gave up 5 bases and J gave up 4 bases; unmatched junction bases: 11. The CDR3 is CASSGQDPPRYEQYF. The DNA of the CDR3 is TGTGCCAGCAGTGGACAGGACCCGCCTCGATACGAGCAGTACTTC.

The chain recombines TRBV6-5 with TRBJ1-2, with a weak D call TRBD1 (5 bases). The V end lost 6 bases, the J end lost 7 bases, and 9 bases lay between the germline ends. The CDR3 consists of 11 residues. Germline loops: CDR1 MNHEY, CDR2 SVGAGI. The CDR3 nucleotides are TGTGCCAGCAGACGGGGGGTTGGCTACACCTTC. Translation gives CASRRGVGYTF.

The rearrangement uses TRBV5-1 and TRBJ2-7, with D possibly called TRBD1 or TRBD2 (5 bases each). This CDR3 comprises 14 residues. V lost 4 bases and J lost 2, with 13 bases in between. CDR1 is SGHRS and CDR2 is YFSETQ in the germline V gene. This CDR3 reads CASSTRDGPYEQYF. The CDR3 region has the DNA TGCGCCAGCAGCACCCGGGACGGACCCTACGAGCAGTACTTC.

In this sample, this clonotype turned up many times. V is TRBV29-1 and J is TRBJ2-2, with 8 bases matching TRBD2. The trim removed 7 bases at V and 1 base at J, leaving 11 bases unmatched. The CDR3 extends over 16 amino acids. CDR1 and CDR2 from the germline V gene are SQVTM and ANQGSEA. CDR3 nucleotides: TGCAGCGGCGGAGGTAGCGGGACCGAGAACACCGGGGAGCTGTTTTTT. Translation gives CSGGGSGTENTGELFF.

This sequence joins TRBV11-1 and TRBJ2-5; 13 bases are shared with TRBD2. V lost 1 base and J lost 1; bases outside the gene matches: 12. The germline gives CDR1 SGHAT, CDR2 FQDESV (reference sequence). The CDR3 has 20 amino acids. CDR3 loop: CASSLGLLAGGPQLQETQYF. CDR3 DNA sequence: TGTGCCAGCAGCTTAGGGCTACTAGCGGGAGGGCCGCAACTCCAAGAGACCCAGTACTTC. Combining the CDR3 with reference TRBV11-1 and TRBJ2-5 gives the whole variable domain EAEVAQSPRYKITEKSQAVAFWCDPISGHATLYWYRQILGQGPELLVQFQDESVVDDSQLPKDRFSAERLKGVDSTLKIQPAELGDSAMYLCASSLGLLAGGPQLQETQYFGPGTRLLVL.